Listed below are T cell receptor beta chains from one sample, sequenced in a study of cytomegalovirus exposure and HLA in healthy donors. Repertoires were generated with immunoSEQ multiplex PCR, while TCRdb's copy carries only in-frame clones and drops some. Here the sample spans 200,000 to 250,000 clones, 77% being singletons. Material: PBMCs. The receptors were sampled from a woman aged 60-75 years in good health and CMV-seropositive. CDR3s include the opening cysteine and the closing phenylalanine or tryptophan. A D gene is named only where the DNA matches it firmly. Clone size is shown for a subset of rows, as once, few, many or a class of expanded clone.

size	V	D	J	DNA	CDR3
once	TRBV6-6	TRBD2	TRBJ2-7	TGTGCCAGCAGGTACGGGAGGAACTCCTACGAGCAGTACTTC	CASRYGRNSYEQYF
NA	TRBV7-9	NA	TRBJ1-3	TGTGCCAGCAGCTTAGCGCAGGGCAGGGCTTTCTCTGGAAACACCATATATTTT	CASSLAQGRAFSGNTIYF
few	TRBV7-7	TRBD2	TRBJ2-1	TGTGCCAGCAGCTTAACGCTAGCGGGGGATGTTGAGCAGTTCTTC	CASSLTLAGDVEQFF
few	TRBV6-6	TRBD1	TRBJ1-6	TGTGCCAGCAGTTACGACTACAGGGGCGGACATTCACCCCTCCACTTT	CASSYDYRGGHSPLHF
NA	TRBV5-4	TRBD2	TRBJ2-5	TGTGCCAGCAGCCCGGGAGGGACCGAAGAGACCCAGTACTTC	CASSPGGTEETQYF
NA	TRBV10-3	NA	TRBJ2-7	TGTGCCATCAGTCCAGGCTCCTACGAGCAGTACTTC	CAISPGSYEQYF
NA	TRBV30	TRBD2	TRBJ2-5	TGTGCCTGGAGTCCGACGGGGGGGCGGGAGACCCAGTACTTC	CAWSPTGGRETQYF
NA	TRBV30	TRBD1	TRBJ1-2	TGTGCCTGCTACGCATGGGGACAGGGTTTTGGCTACACCTTC	CACYAWGQGFGYTF
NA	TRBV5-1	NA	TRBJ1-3	TGCGCCAGCAGCTTGGGGACACCCTCTGGAAACACCATATATTTT	CASSLGTPSGNTIYF
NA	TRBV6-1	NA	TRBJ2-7	TGTGCCACCTCCCCCCATCAGGGTTATTTGGACGAGCAGTACTTC	CATSPHQGYLDEQYF
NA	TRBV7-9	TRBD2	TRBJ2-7	TGTGCCAGCAGCTTTAGCGGGAGTGGGGTATTGGGGTACGAGCAGTACTTC	CASSFSGSGVLGYEQYF
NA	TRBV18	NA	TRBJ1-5	TGTGCCAGCTCAGGGGGCGGCAATCAGCCCCAGCATTTT	CASSGGGNQPQHF
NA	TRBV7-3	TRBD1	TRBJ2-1	TGTGCCAGCAGCTCCAACACAGGGGTAAATGAGCAGTTCTTC	CASSSNTGVNEQFF
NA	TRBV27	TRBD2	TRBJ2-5	TGTGCCAGCAGTTTAGCCGGGGTAGCGGGGGGGGAGTACCAAGAGACCCAGTACTTC	CASSLAGVAGGEYQETQYF
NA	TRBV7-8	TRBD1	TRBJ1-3	TGTGCCAGCAGCCACAGGGGATCTGGAAACACCATATATTTT	CASSHRGSGNTIYF
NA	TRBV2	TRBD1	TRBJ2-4	TGTGCCAGCGGGGAAGGGACAGCTGAAAACATTCAGTACTTC	CASGEGTAENIQYF
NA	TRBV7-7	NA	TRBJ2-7	TGTGCCAGCAGCCCCTTTGGGCGTTCGAACGAGCAGTACTTC	CASSPFGRSNEQYF
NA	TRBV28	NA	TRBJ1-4	TGTGCCAGCAGTTCCGGGACTGTTAATGAAAAACTGTTTTTT	CASSSGTVNEKLFF
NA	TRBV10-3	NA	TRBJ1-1	TGTGCCATCAGTGAGTCGCGGGACGAAGCTTTCTTT	CAISESRDEAFF